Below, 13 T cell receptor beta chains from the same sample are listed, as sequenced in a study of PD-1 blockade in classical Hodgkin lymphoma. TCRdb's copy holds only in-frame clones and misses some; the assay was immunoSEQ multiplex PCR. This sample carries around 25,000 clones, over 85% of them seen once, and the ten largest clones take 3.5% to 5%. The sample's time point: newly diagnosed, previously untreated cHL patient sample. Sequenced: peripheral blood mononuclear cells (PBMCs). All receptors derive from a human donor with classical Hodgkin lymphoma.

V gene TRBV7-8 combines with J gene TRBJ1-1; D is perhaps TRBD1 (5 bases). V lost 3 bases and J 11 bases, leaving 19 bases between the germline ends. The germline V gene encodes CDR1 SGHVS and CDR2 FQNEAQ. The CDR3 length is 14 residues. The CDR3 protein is CASSFSREPGAAFF. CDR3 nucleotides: TGTGCCAGCAGCTTTTCCCGGGAGCCCGGGGCGGCTTTCTTT.

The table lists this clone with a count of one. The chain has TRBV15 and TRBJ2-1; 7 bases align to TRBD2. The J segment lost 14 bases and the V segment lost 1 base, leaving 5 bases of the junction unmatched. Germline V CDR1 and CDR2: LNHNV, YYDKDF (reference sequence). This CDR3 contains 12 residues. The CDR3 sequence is CATSRAGGSEFF. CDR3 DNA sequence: TGTGCCACCAGCAGAGCGGGCGGGAGTGAGTTCTTC.

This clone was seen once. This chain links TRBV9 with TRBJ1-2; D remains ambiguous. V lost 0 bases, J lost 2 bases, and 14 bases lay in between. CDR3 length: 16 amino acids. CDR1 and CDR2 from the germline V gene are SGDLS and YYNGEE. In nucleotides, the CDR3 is TGTGCCAGCAGCGTAGGTCTAGGCAGGTCCAACTATGGCTACACCTTC. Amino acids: CASSVGLGRSNYGYTF.

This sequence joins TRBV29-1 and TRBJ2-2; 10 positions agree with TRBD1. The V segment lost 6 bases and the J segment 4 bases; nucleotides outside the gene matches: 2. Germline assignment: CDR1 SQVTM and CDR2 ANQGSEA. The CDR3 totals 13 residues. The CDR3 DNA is TGCAGCGTGGGACAGGGGTCCACCGGGGAGCTGTTTTTT. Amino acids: CSVGQGSTGELFF.

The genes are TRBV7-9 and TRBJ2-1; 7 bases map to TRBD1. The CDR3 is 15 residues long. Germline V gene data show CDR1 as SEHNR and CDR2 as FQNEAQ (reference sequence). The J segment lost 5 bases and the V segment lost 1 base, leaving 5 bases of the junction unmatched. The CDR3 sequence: CASSLVRQGDNEQFF. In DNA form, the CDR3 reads TGTGCCAGCAGCTTAGTTAGACAGGGCGACAATGAGCAGTTCTTC. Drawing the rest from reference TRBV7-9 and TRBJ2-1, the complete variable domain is DTGVSQNPRHKITKRGQNVTFRCDPISEHNRLYWYRQTLGQGPEFLTYFQNEAQLEKSRLLSDRFSAERPKGSFSTLEIQRTEQGDSAMYLCASSLVRQGDNEQFFGPGTRLTVL.

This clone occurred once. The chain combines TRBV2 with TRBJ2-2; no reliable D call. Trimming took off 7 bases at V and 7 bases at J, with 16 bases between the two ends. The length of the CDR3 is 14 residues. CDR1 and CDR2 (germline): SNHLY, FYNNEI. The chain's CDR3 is CASTMDPRIGELFF. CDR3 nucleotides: TGTGCCAGCACCATGGACCCACGGATCGGGGAGCTGTTTTTT.

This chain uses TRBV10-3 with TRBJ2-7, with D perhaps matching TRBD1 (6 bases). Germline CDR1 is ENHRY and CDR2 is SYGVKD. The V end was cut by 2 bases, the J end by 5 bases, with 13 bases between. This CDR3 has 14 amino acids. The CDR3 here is CAISELLQGDEQYF. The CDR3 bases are TGTGCCATCAGTGAGCTACTACAGGGAGACGAGCAGTACTTC.

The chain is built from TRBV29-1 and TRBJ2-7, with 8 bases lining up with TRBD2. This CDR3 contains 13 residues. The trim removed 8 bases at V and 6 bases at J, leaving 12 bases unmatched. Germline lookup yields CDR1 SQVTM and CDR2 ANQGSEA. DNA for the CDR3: TGCAGCATCACCAAAGCGGGAGTCGGCGAGCAGTACTTC. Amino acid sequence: CSITKAGVGEQYF.

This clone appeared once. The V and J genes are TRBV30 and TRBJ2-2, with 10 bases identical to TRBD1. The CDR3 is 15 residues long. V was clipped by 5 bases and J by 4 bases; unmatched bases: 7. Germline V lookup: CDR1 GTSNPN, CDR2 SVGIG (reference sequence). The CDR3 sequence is CAWRQGAKSTGELFF. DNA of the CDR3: TGTGCCTGGCGACAGGGGGCGAAGTCCACCGGGGAGCTGTTTTTT.

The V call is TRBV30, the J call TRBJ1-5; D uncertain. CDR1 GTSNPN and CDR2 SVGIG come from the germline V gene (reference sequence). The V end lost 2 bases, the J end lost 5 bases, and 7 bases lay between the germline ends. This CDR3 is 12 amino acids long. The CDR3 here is CAWSRADQPQHF. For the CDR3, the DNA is TGTGCCTGGAGTCGCGCGGATCAGCCCCAGCATTTT.

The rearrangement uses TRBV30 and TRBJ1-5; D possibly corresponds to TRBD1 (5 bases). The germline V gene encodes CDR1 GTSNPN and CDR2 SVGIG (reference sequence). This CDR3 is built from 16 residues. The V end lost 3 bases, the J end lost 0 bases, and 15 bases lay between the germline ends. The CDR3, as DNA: TGTGCCTGGAGCGAGGGGTGGGGTAATAGCAATCAGCCCCAGCATTTT. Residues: CAWSEGWGNSNQPQHF.

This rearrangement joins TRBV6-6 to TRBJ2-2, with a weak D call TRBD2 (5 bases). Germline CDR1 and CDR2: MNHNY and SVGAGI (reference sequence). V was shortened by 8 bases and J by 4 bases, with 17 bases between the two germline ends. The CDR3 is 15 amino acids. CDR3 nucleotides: TGTGCCAGCGGGGAGTCAGCCGGTGGCACCGGGGAGCTGTTTTTT. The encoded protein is CASGESAGGTGELFF.

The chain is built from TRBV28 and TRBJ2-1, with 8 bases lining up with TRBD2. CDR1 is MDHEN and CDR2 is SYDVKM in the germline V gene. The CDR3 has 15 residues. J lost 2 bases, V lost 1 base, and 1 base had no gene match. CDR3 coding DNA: TGTGCCAGCAGTTTATCGGGGGGGCCCTACAATGAGCAGTTCTTC. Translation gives CASSLSGGPYNEQFF. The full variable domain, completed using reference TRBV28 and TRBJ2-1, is DVKVTQSSRYLVKRTGEKVFLECVQDMDHENMFWYRQDPGLGLRLIYFSYDVKMKEKGDIPEGYSVSREKKERFSLILESASTNQTSMYLCASSLSGGPYNEQFFGPGTRLTVL.